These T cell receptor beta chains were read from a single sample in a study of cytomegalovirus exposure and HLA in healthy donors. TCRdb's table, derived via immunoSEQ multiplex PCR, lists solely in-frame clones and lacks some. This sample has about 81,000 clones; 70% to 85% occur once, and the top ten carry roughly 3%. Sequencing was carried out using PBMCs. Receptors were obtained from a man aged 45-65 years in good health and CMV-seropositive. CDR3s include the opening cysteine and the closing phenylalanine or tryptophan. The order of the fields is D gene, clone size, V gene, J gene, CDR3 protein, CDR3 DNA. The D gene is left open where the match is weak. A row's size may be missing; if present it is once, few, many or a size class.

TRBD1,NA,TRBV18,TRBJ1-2,CASSPEGGAGYGYTF,TGTGCCAGCTCACCGGAAGGGGGCGCAGGATATGGCTACACCTTC
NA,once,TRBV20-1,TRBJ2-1,CSASVGFEQFF,TGCAGTGCTAGCGTGGGCTTTGAGCAGTTCTTC
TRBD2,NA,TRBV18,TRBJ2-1,CASSPPLMLADNEQFF,TGTGCCAGCTCACCACCGTTAATGCTAGCGGACAATGAGCAGTTCTTC
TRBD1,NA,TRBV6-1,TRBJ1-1,CASIRDRGPTEAFF,TGTGCCAGCATCAGGGACAGGGGGCCCACTGAAGCTTTCTTT
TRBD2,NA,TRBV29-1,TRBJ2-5,CSVAGPGGLETQYF,TGCAGCGTTGCGGGTCCGGGAGGGTTGGAGACCCAGTACTTC
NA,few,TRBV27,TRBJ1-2,CASSLVSGVGYTF,TGTGCCAGCAGTTTAGTATCCGGGGTGGGCTACACCTTC
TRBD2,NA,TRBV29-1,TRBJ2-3,CSGGLAGEADTQYF,TGCAGCGGGGGACTAGCGGGAGAGGCAGATACGCAGTATTTT
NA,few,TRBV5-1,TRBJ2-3,CASSSGAVSSTDTQYF,TGCGCCAGCAGCTCTGGGGCGGTATCTAGCACAGATACGCAGTATTTT
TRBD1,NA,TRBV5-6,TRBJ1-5,CASSLGDRVGQPQHF,TGTGCCAGCAGCTTGGGGGACAGGGTGGGTCAGCCCCAGCATTTT
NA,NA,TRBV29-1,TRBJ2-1,CSVEGGGKGYNEQFF,TGCAGCGTTGAAGGAGGGGGTAAGGGCTACAATGAGCAGTTCTTC
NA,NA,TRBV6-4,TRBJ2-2,CASSSDSTTGELFF,TGTGCCAGCAGTTCGGACTCTACCACCGGGGAGCTGTTTTTT
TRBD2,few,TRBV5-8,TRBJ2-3,CASSWGLGIGDTQYF,TGTGCCAGCAGCTGGGGACTAGGGATTGGAGATACGCAGTATTTT
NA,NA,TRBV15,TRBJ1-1,CATSIPTRGNTEAFF,TGTGCCACCAGCATCCCGACGCGAGGGAACACTGAAGCTTTCTTT
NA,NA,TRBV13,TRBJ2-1,CASRAWGQHNEQFF,TGTGCCAGCCGGGCCTGGGGACAACACAATGAGCAGTTCTTC
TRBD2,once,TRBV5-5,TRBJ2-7,CASSPLRTSGSYEQYF,TGTGCCAGCAGCCCACTCCGGACTAGCGGTTCGTACGAGCAGTACTTC
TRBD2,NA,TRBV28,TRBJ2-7,CASRVSQTPGLAFIREQYF,TGTGCCAGCAGGGTCAGCCAAACTCCGGGACTAGCCTTTATTCGCGAGCAGTACTTC